These T cell receptor beta chains were read from a single sample in a study of naive and memory T cell subsets. TCRdb processed the UMI-ligation and nested PCR reads anew with MiXCR; each CDR3 protein has one entry. The table includes 18,000 or so distinct CDR3 sequences, 7.5% to 10% detected once. The sample here was skin, taken from a tuberculin skin test site. Every receptor here comes from an adult in good health. Each CDR3 is given with its conserved first and last residue. D genes are given only for firm matches. Size is stated for part of the rows, as once, few or many counts, or as a class when the clone is expanded.

>.|TRBV5-1|TRBJ2-1|many
CASHRPLQGSDNEQFF
TGCGCCAGTCACCGTCCCCTCCAGGGGAGCGACAATGAGCAGTTCTTC
>.|TRBV3-1|TRBJ1-4|many
CASSQRRRQFPSEEKLFF
TGTGCCAGCAGCCAACGTAGGAGACAGTTCCCATCGGAGGAAAAACTGTTTTTT
>.|TRBV13|TRBJ2-5|many
CASSLGGTQYF
TGTGCCAGCAGCCTTGGAGGGACCCAGTACTTC
>.|TRBV28|TRBJ2-5|many
CASSLFRLGGETQYF
TGTGCCAGCAGTTTATTCAGGCTCGGTGGGGAGACCCAGTACTTC
>.|TRBV6-5|TRBJ2-6|medium-sized
CASSYSTQTGANVLTF
TGTGCCAGCAGTTACTCGACCCAGACTGGGGCCAACGTCCTGACTTTC
>.|TRBV6-5|TRBJ1-2|many
CASSLAGRNYGYTF
TGTGCCAGCAGCCTCGCTGGACGGAACTATGGCTACACCTTC
>.|TRBV6-6|TRBJ1-5|.
CASSNRALPQHF
TGTGCCAGCAGTAACCGGGCCCTGCCCCAGCATTTT
>.|TRBV6-1|TRBJ1-2|.
CASSEVHGYTF
TGTGCCAGCAGTGAGGTACATGGCTACACCTTC
>.|TRBV2|TRBJ2-1|many
CASSAPRAGFYNEQFF
TGTGCCAGCAGTGCTCCTAGAGCGGGCTTTTACAATGAGCAGTTCTTC
>.|TRBV29-1|TRBJ1-1|many
CSVGRDAEAFF
TGCAGCGTTGGCAGGGACGCTGAAGCTTTCTTT
>.|TRBV7-9|TRBJ1-1|few
CASSSTQQGKNTEAFF
TGTGCCAGCAGCTCAACCCAACAGGGAAAGAACACTGAAGCTTTCTTT
>.|TRBV14|TRBJ2-3|few
CASSQATPWPDTQYF
TGTGCCAGCAGCCAAGCTACCCCCTGGCCAGATACGCAGTATTTT
>TRBD2|TRBV15|TRBJ2-1|many
CATSSGRDSYNEQFF
TGTGCCACCAGCAGCGGGAGGGACTCCTACAATGAGCAGTTCTTC
>.|TRBV20-1|TRBJ2-1|.
CSAPVWRYNEQFF
TGCAGTGCCCCGGTCTGGAGGTACAATGAGCAGTTCTTC
>.|TRBV12-3/TRBV12-4|TRBJ2-7|many
CASSAAYEQYF
TGTGCCAGCAGTGCGGCATACGAGCAGTACTTC
>.|TRBV6-5|TRBJ2-5|many
CASSLLKRETQYF
TGTGCCAGCAGTTTACTGAAGCGGGAGACCCAGTACTTC
>TRBD1|TRBV10-3|TRBJ2-2|medium-sized
CAIRQGSDTGELFF
TGTGCCATAAGACAGGGTTCGGACACCGGGGAGCTGTTTTTT
>TRBD1|TRBV12-3/TRBV12-4|TRBJ2-3|.
CASSFSGGIDTQYF
TGTGCCAGCAGTTTTTCAGGGGGCATCGATACGCAGTATTTT
>.|TRBV19|TRBJ2-3|many
CASRMGRNTDTQYF
TGTGCCAGTAGAATGGGACGTAACACAGATACGCAGTATTTT
>TRBD2|TRBV29-1|TRBJ2-1|many
CSGESGLAGTEQFF
TGCAGCGGGGAATCAGGACTAGCGGGGACTGAGCAGTTCTTC
>TRBD1|TRBV29-1|TRBJ2-2|.
CSVAGTGDTGELFF
TGCAGCGTTGCTGGGACAGGGGACACCGGGGAGCTGTTTTTT
>.|TRBV4-1|TRBJ2-7|few
CASSQASSYEQYF
TGCGCCAGCAGCCAGGCTAGTTCCTACGAGCAGTACTTC
>TRBD2|TRBV28|TRBJ2-1|.
CASSGRERLAGLKFF
TGTGCCAGCAGTGGGAGGGAGCGACTAGCGGGACTCAAGTTCTTC
>.|TRBV20-1|TRBJ2-7|few
CSAIFPSSYEQYF
TGCAGTGCTATTTTCCCCAGCTCCTACGAGCAGTACTTC
>.|TRBV19|TRBJ2-5|many
CASKRTESYQETQYF
TGTGCCAGTAAGAGGACAGAATCGTACCAAGAGACCCAGTACTTC
>.|TRBV10-3|TRBJ2-3|many
CAIRWDSTDTQYF
TGTGCCATCAGGTGGGACAGCACAGATACGCAGTATTTT
>TRBD1|TRBV20-1|TRBJ2-7|many
CSAREVQGALSYEQYF
TGCAGTGCTAGAGAGGTTCAGGGGGCGCTCTCCTACGAGCAGTACTTC
>TRBD2|TRBV27|TRBJ2-7|many
CASSSTSGYEQYF
TGTGCCAGCAGTTCCACTAGCGGCTACGAGCAGTACTTC
>TRBD1|TRBV2|TRBJ2-3|medium-sized
CASSDGDRGMTDTQYF
TGTGCCAGCAGTGACGGGGACAGGGGAATGACAGATACGCAGTATTTT
>TRBD2|TRBV2|TRBJ2-3|many
CASSPGLAGAAQDTQYF
TGTGCCAGCAGTCCGGGACTAGCGGGGGCCGCTCAAGATACGCAGTATTTT
>.|TRBV3-1|TRBJ2-2|.
CASSQGYANTGELFF
TGTGCCAGCAGCCAAGGTTACGCGAACACCGGGGAGCTGTTTTTT
>TRBD1|TRBV20-1|TRBJ1-1|few
CSAGTRTGGIEAFF
TGCAGTGCTGGTACCCGGACAGGGGGAATTGAAGCTTTCTTT
>TRBD1|TRBV7-9|TRBJ2-7|large
CASSFPHGQALYEQYF
TGTGCCAGCAGCTTTCCTCACGGACAGGCTCTTTACGAGCAGTACTTC
>TRBD2|TRBV6-5|TRBJ2-3|many
CASSYRWGGGAKAQYF
TGTGCCAGCAGTTACCGTTGGGGCGGGGGGGCTAAGGCGCAGTATTTT
>TRBD1|TRBV19|TRBJ2-7|.
CASSVDRGYEQYF
TGTGCCAGTAGCGTGGACAGGGGCTACGAGCAGTACTTC
>TRBD1|TRBV19|TRBJ1-5|.
CASSTFRDRGVQPQHF
TGTGCCAGTAGTACATTCCGGGACAGGGGGGTTCAGCCCCAGCATTTT
>.|TRBV7-9|TRBJ2-1|medium-sized
CAIVTETYNEQFF
TGTGCCATTGTAACGGAGACCTACAATGAGCAGTTCTTC
>.|TRBV20-1|TRBJ1-4|many
CSARRRAPNEKLFF
TGCAGTGCTAGGCGCCGGGCCCCAAATGAAAAACTGTTTTTT
>.|TRBV6-2/TRBV6-3|TRBJ2-6|many
CASRQAGANVLTF
TGTGCCAGCAGGCAAGCAGGGGCCAACGTCCTGACTTTC
>.|TRBV20-1|TRBJ2-7|medium-sized
CSARDEGQGYEQYF
TGCAGTGCTAGAGATGAAGGGCAGGGCTACGAGCAGTACTTC
>.|TRBV29-1|TRBJ2-7|many
CSVASLGATYEQYF
TGCAGCGTTGCCAGTCTTGGGGCCACCTACGAGCAGTACTTC
>.|TRBV2|TRBJ2-7|.
CASSDFARRPYEQYF
TGTGCCAGCAGTGATTTCGCCCGGAGACCCTACGAGCAGTACTTC
>.|TRBV29-1|TRBJ2-5|many
CSASMIVRQETQYF
TGCAGCGCCAGCATGATCGTGCGTCAAGAGACCCAGTACTTC
>.|TRBV20-1|TRBJ2-5|.
CSARKGGETQYF
TGCAGTGCTAGAAAAGGGGGGGAGACCCAGTACTTC
>.|TRBV27|TRBJ2-2|few
CASSPRRTIPGELFF
TGTGCCAGCAGTCCCCGCCGGACCATTCCGGGGGAGCTGTTTTTT
>TRBD2|TRBV7-9|TRBJ2-1|many
CASSLGPGGPKNEQFF
TGTGCCAGCAGCTTAGGTCCGGGAGGGCCGAAGAATGAGCAGTTCTTC
>TRBD1|TRBV5-4|TRBJ1-2|many
CASSREGTAKINYGYTF
TGTGCCAGCAGCAGGGAGGGGACAGCGAAGATTAACTATGGCTACACCTTC
>TRBD2|TRBV12-3/TRBV12-4|TRBJ2-3|.
CASTSLAGGNYTQYF
TGTGCCAGCACCTCGCTAGCGGGGGGGAACTATACGCAGTATTTT
>.|TRBV29-1|TRBJ1-2|many
CSVLGLGSGYTF
TGCAGCGTTCTAGGCTTAGGGAGTGGCTACACCTTC
>TRBD2|TRBV28|TRBJ2-7|many
CASVSGGSSYEQYF
TGTGCCAGCGTGAGCGGGGGGAGCTCCTACGAGCAGTACTTC
>TRBD2|TRBV20-1|TRBJ2-1|.
CSATKASGRAIEQFF
TGCAGTGCTACGAAGGCTAGCGGGAGGGCCATTGAGCAGTTCTTC
>TRBD2|TRBV24-1|TRBJ2-1|.
CATSDWTSGSYNEQFF
TGTGCCACCAGTGATTGGACTAGCGGGAGCTACAATGAGCAGTTCTTC
>.|TRBV25-1|TRBJ2-4|.
CASSEGGGFQNIQYF
TGTGCCAGCAGTGAAGGGGGGGGCTTCCAAAACATTCAGTACTTC
>.|TRBV4-1|TRBJ1-4|many
CASSVSSTNEKLFF
TGCGCCAGCAGCGTTTCGTCAACTAATGAAAAACTGTTTTTT
>TRBD2|TRBV7-8|TRBJ2-1|many
CASSRISGSYNEQFF
TGTGCCAGCAGCCGAATTAGCGGGAGCTACAATGAGCAGTTCTTC
>.|TRBV4-3|TRBJ1-5|few
CASSQDWTHSNQPQHF
TGCGCCAGCAGCCAAGATTGGACACATAGCAATCAGCCCCAGCATTTT
>.|TRBV2|TRBJ1-3|.
CASSTRSHSGNTIYF
TGTGCCAGCAGTACCAGGTCACACTCTGGAAACACCATATATTTT
>.|TRBV10-3|TRBJ2-2|many
CAIRDTGPGELFF
TGTGCCATCAGAGATACAGGGCCCGGGGAGCTGTTTTTT
>.|TRBV6-2/TRBV6-3|TRBJ1-5|many
CASIQNLGHEQPQHF
TGTGCCAGCATTCAAAATTTGGGTCACGAGCAGCCCCAGCATTTT
>.|TRBV5-6|TRBJ2-1|few
CASSFFDEQFF
TGTGCCAGCAGCTTTTTCGATGAGCAGTTCTTC